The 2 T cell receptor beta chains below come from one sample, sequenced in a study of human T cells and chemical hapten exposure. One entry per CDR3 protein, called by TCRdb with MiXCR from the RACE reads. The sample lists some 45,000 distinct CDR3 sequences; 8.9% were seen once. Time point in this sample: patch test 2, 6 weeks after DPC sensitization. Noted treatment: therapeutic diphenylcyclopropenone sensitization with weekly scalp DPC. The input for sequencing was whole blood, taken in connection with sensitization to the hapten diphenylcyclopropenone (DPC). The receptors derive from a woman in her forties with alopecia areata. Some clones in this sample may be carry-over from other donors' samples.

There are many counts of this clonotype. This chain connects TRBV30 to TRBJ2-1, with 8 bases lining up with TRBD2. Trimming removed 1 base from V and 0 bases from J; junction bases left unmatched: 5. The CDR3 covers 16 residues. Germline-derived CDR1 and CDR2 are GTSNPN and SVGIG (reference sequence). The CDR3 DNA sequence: TGTGCCTGGAGTGGGGCGGGGGGCTTCTCCTACAATGAGCAGTTCTTC. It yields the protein CAWSGAGGFSYNEQFF.

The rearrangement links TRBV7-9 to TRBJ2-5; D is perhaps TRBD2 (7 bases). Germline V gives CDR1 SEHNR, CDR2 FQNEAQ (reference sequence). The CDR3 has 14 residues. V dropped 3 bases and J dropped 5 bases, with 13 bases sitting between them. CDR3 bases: TGTGCCAGCAGCTTTGGGGGGGCAGTCGAGACCCAGTACTTC. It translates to CASSFGGAVETQYF. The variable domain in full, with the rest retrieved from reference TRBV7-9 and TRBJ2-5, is DTGVSQNPRHKITKRGQNVTFRCDPISEHNRLYWYRQTLGQGPEFLTYFQNEAQLEKSRLLSDRFSAERPKGSFSTLEIQRTEQGDSAMYLCASSFGGAVETQYFGPGTRLLVL.